Listed here is a single T cell receptor beta chain. What it recognizes is unknown. This sample is drawn from a study of cytomegalovirus exposure and HLA in healthy donors. Background on the study: In an earlier analysis, 90 million to 130 million unique TCR beta sequences were found from 150 million to 200 million T cells. Assignment to the Caucasian-associated ancestry cluster applied to approximately 80% of the approximately 400 genotyped donors.

The V end was cut by 3 bases, the J end by 2 bases, with 12 bases between. Germline V CDR1 and CDR2: WNHNN, SYGVQD (reference sequence). CDR3 size: 15 residues. Findings of the study overall: Most likely, a cluster of highly shared sequence variants arose as a sequencing artifact.

Primers included in the PCR were 60 Vbeta and 13 Jbeta primers. TCRdb's table, derived via immunoSEQ multiplex PCR, lists solely in-frame clones and lacks some. The sample lists over 200,000 clones, about 80% occurring once. The receptor was derived from a woman in her thirties or forties in good health and CMV-seronegative. The rearrangement joins TRBV10-1 to TRBJ2-3; D is unresolved. The sample consisted of PBMCs. CDR3 protein: CASSDNLVFTDTQYF. The CDR3, as DNA: TGCGCCAGCAGTGATAACTTAGTTTTCACAGATACGCAGTATTTT.